This TCR beta chain comes out of a study of T cells in Graves' hyperthyroidism and ophthalmopathy. General study results and limits: Prediction of ophthalmopathy progression came a median around 6 months pre-onset. Most thyroid-expanded clonotypes above 0.001 were also found in blood.

Amplification yielded TCR beta CDR3 regions, with RNA transcripts as the source. First-round RT-PCR with HTBI primers amplified the TCR CDR3 region. TCRdb reprocessed the multiplex PCR reads via MiXCR and lists one record per CDR3 protein. The table has 490,000 or so distinct CDR3 sequences, about 16% seen once. The study excluded patients with uncontrolled infection, other autoimmune disease, pregnancy or lactation. Used for diagnoses were clinical symptoms, serum thyroxine and TRAb, thyroid ultrasound and orbital computed tomography. The ends lost 6 bases at V and 4 bases at J; junction bases unmatched: 13. The V gene's germline CDR1 is SGHAT and CDR2 FQNNGV. This CDR3 has 16 amino acids. There are many counts of this clonotype. Its antigen remains unidentified.

Source material: blood. The TCR originated in a woman in her twenties or thirties with Graves' ophthalmopathy. The rearrangement uses TRBV11-2 and TRBJ2-3; 7 bases are a match to TRBD2. CDR3 coding DNA: TGTGCCAGCAGTAAGACATATGGGGGGGTCCCAGATACGCAGTATTTT. This sequence encodes CASSKTYGGVPDTQYF.